These 12 T cell receptor beta chains came from one sample sequenced in a study of T cell repertoires in ileal Crohn's disease. Sequencing used immunoSEQ multiplex PCR; TCRdb keeps in-frame clones, though not all of them. Seen here are 7,000 or so clones, 74% observed once, and the top ten hold under 9%. The time point denotes: proximal margin of the surgical specimen (macroscopically non-inflamed). The sequenced sample consisted of ileal tissue. The receptors were sampled from an adult with Crohn's disease.

This rearrangement joins TRBV9 to TRBJ2-7, with 9 bases fitting TRBD1. V lost 3 bases to trimming and J lost 1 base; unmatched junction nucleotides: 2. CDR3 size: 14 residues. Germline V CDR1 and CDR2: SGDLS, YYNGEE. CDR3 DNA: TGTGCCAGCAGCGAGGACAGGGGTTCCTACGAGCAGTACTTC. The encoded protein is CASSEDRGSYEQYF.

The V gene is TRBV28, the J gene TRBJ2-7, with TRBD2 matching over 7 bases. The CDR3 runs to 15 residues. Germline values: CDR1 MDHEN, CDR2 SYDVKM. V gave up 6 bases and J gave up 3 bases; unmatched junction bases: 11. CDR3 sequence (DNA): TGTGCCAGCAGGGGTTGGGGAGGGCCGGGCTACGAGCAGTACTTC. Its translation is CASRGWGGPGYEQYF.

There are a few counts of this clone. The gene calls are TRBV15 and TRBJ1-4, with TRBD1 as a possible D gene (5 bases). Between the trimmed V and J ends, which lost 5 bases and 8 bases, there was a span of 15 bases. Germline lookup yields CDR1 LNHNV and CDR2 YYDKDF (reference sequence). The CDR3 consists of 14 residues. The CDR3 region has the DNA TGTGCCACCAGCTCCGGGGCTAGCTTCGAAAAACTGTTTTTT. Amino acids: CATSSGASFEKLFF.

V usage is TRBV4-2 and J usage is TRBJ2-3; TRBD2 aligns across 7 bases. CDR1 LGHNA and CDR2 YNFKEQ come from the germline V gene. The CDR3 loop spans 16 amino acids. V was clipped by 3 bases and J by 0 bases; unmatched bases: 6. The CDR3 nucleotides are TGTGCCAGCAGCCACGGCGGGCGGGAGAGCACAGATACGCAGTATTTT. Protein product: CASSHGGRESTDTQYF.

The table lists this clone with a few counts. The chain is built from TRBV7-2 and TRBJ1-2; TRBD1 agrees at 9 bases. This CDR3 comprises 19 residues. The germline gives CDR1 SGHTA, CDR2 FQGNSA. V dropped 5 bases and J dropped 2; count of bases not matched to a gene: 18. CDR3 amino acids: CASSPKVRARDRENYGYTF. The CDR3 coding sequence is TGTGCCAGCAGCCCAAAGGTCAGAGCGCGGGACAGGGAGAACTATGGCTACACCTTC.

This clone was recorded a few times. The chain combines TRBV6-5 with TRBJ1-3; D gene unclear. CDR1 MNHEY and CDR2 SVGAGI come from the germline V gene. V lost 6 bases and J 0 bases, leaving 9 bases between the germline ends. This CDR3 spans 14 amino acids. CDR3 residues: CASREGPSGNTIYF. The CDR3 DNA reads TGTGCCAGCAGGGAAGGGCCCTCTGGAAACACCATATATTTT.

The V call is TRBV19, the J call TRBJ2-7; tentatively, D is TRBD1 or TRBD2 (5 bases each). The CDR3 runs 17 residues. Germline values: CDR1 LNHDA, CDR2 SQIVND (reference sequence). Trimming pared 1 base from V and 2 bases from J, leaving 18 bases between. The DNA of the CDR3 is TGTGCCAGTAGTATAGGGGGACGTGGGGCGACTCCCTACGAGCAGTACTTC. Protein: CASSIGGRGATPYEQYF.

The chain employs TRBV4-2 and TRBJ1-2; TRBD1 is a possible D gene (5 bases). V gave up 0 bases and J gave up 6 bases, with 14 bases separating them. This CDR3 region has 15 residues. Germline CDR1 and CDR2: LGHNA and YNFKEQ. CDR3 residues: CASSQDNSGRDGYTF. The CDR3 bases are TGTGCCAGCAGCCAAGATAATTCAGGGAGGGATGGCTACACCTTC.

The chain uses TRBV7-8 and TRBJ2-1; no firm D call. Trimming left V 8 bases short and J 11 bases short, with 19 bases between. Germline V lookup: CDR1 SGHVS, CDR2 FQNEAQ. CDR3 size: 13 residues. CDR3 nucleotide sequence: TGTGCCAGCCGACCCTACTACTCTAATCAGCAGTTCTTC. Its translation is CASRPYYSNQQFF.

The chain couples TRBV7-9 to TRBJ2-3; TRBD1 aligns across 8 bases. This CDR3 contains 15 residues. The junction had 3 bases not matched to a gene; V was cut back by 4 bases and J by 0 bases. Germline V gene lookup returns CDR1 SEHNR and CDR2 FQNEAQ (reference sequence). The CDR3 here is CASSWTGTSTDTQYF. CDR3 DNA sequence: TGTGCCAGCAGCTGGACAGGGACTAGCACAGATACGCAGTATTTT.

The chain joins TRBV5-4 to TRBJ2-7, with D perhaps TRBD1 (6 bases). This CDR3 has 13 amino acids. V was trimmed by 6 bases and J by 0 bases, leaving 10 bases between them. CDR1 is SGHNT, CDR2 YYREEE, per germline (reference sequence). The chain's CDR3 is CASTPDSSYEQYF. The CDR3 DNA is TGTGCCAGCACCCCGGACAGCTCCTACGAGCAGTACTTC.

The gene calls are TRBV4-1 and TRBJ2-3, with 16 positions matching TRBD2. The CDR3 is 21 amino acids. Germline V gene data show CDR1 as MGHRA and CDR2 as YSYEKL. After removal of 1 base from V and 0 bases from J, the junction contained 10 bases not matched to a gene. The CDR3, as DNA: TGCGCCAGCAGCCAAGTTGCCGGGACTAGCGGGAGGGAGGGGAGCACAGATACGCAGTATTTT. It encodes CASSQVAGTSGREGSTDTQYF.